This entry lists 24 T cell receptor beta chains sequenced from one sample in a study of blood T cell repertoires in COVID-19. Generated by immunoSEQ multiplex PCR, the TCRdb table keeps only in-frame clones and is missing some. The table has about 420,000 clones, about 90% seen once. Sequencing was performed on peripheral blood. These receptors were taken from a man between 18 and 35 years old with COVID-19, enrolled during active disease.

The count of this clone is one. Written as DNA, the CDR3 is TGCAGCCACGGCCCAGGGACTAGCGGGTGGAATGAGCAGTTCTTC. It is translated as CSHGPGTSGWNEQFF. The chain joins TRBV29-1 to TRBJ2-1, with TRBD2 matching 12 bases. Germline assignment: CDR1 SQVTM and CDR2 ANQGSEA. V was pared by 8 bases and J by 7 bases, with 12 bases of the junction left unmatched. CDR3 length: 15 amino acids.

The CDR3 sequence: CASSDRGQPQHF. CDR3 DNA: TGTGCCAGCAGTGACAGGGGTCAGCCCCAGCATTTT. The genes are TRBV12-3 or TRBV12-4 and TRBJ1-5, with 8 nucleotides matching TRBD1. The CDR3 contains 12 residues. V lost 5 bases and J lost 6; bases outside the gene matches: 0.

J is TRBJ2-6 and V is TRBV28; 7 nucleotides match TRBD1. Germline V gives CDR1 MDHEN, CDR2 SYDVKM. The CDR3 loop spans 17 amino acids. V dropped 5 bases and J dropped 0; count of bases not matched to a gene: 7. In DNA form, the CDR3 reads TGTGCCAGCAGTCCCTCGGGACAGACCTCTGGGGCCAACGTCCTGACTTTC. This sequence encodes CASSPSGQTSGANVLTF.

This chain links TRBV4-1 with TRBJ2-1; D is unresolved. The CDR3 runs to 12 residues. V was clipped by 2 bases and J by 6 bases, with 5 bases between them. Per the germline V gene, CDR1 is MGHRA and CDR2 is YSYEKL. DNA for the CDR3: TGCGCCAGCAGCCAACCCGTCAATGAGCAGTTCTTC. Encoded protein: CASSQPVNEQFF.

This clone was picked up one time. The V gene is TRBV2, the J gene TRBJ2-4, with a tentative D call TRBD2 (5 bases). The V gene lost 6 bases and the J gene lost 5 bases, with 14 bases spanning the gap. Looked up from germline, CDR1 is SNHLY and CDR2 is FYNNEI. The CDR3 totals 14 residues. DNA of the CDR3: TGTGCCAGCAGGGCGGTCTCGGAGGAAAACATTCAGTACTTC. Encoded protein: CASRAVSEENIQYF.

As to this clone: The junction and the germline gene differ at one end; a read error may be behind it. This chain joins TRBV7-7 and TRBJ2-1, with 11 positions matching TRBD2. The CDR3 extends over 17 amino acids. CDR1 is SSHAT and CDR2 is FNYEAQ in the germline V gene (reference sequence). CDR3: CASSLGPGTSGRNEQFF. Here the CDR3 DNA reads TGTGCTAGCAGCTTAGGCCCCGGGACTAGCGGCCGGAATGAGCAGTTCTTC.

In its sample, this clone was seen once. The CDR3 DNA follows: TGCAGCGTTGCCCGGGAGTCCGGCGGGGAGCTGTTTTTT. Its protein is CSVARESGGELFF. The chain links TRBV29-1 to TRBJ2-2; D might be TRBD2 (6 bases). Germline V lookup: CDR1 SQVTM, CDR2 ANQGSEA. V lost 4 bases and J 7 bases, leaving 13 bases between the germline ends. This CDR3 region has 13 residues.

Details on this clone: A much more abundant neighbour one base away suggests this may be a read error. This rearrangement joins TRBV6-1 to TRBJ1-1; 7 bases align to TRBD1. Germline V gene sequence: CDR1 MNHNS, CDR2 SASEGT. This CDR3 spans 14 amino acids. With V trimmed by 1 base and J by 4 bases, 3 bases remained unmatched. The DNA for the CDR3 is TGTGCCAGCAGTGAAGGGGCAGGGGGCACTGAAGCTTTCTTT. It translates to CASSEGAGGTEAFF.

The chain couples TRBV18 to TRBJ2-7; 8 nucleotides align to TRBD1. CDR3 length: 13 residues. J lost 3 bases, V lost 6 bases, and 4 bases had no gene match. Looked up from germline, CDR1 is KGHSH and CDR2 is LQKENI. The CDR3, as DNA: TGTGCCAGCTCTTTCGGACAGGGCTACGAGCAGTACTTC. This encodes CASSFGQGYEQYF. Complete variable domain (other parts from reference TRBV18 and TRBJ2-7): NAGVMQNPRHLVRRRGQEARLRCSPMKGHSHVYWYRQLPEEGLKFMVYLQKENIIDESGMPKERFSAEFPKEGPSILRIQQVVRGDSAAYFCASSFGQGYEQYFGPGTRLTVT.

A single count supports this clone. The J gene is TRBJ2-1, the V gene TRBV19, with 7 positions matching TRBD1. J lost 14 bases, V lost 2 bases, and 9 bases had no gene match. Germline CDR1 reads LNHDA; CDR2 reads SQIVND (reference sequence). The length of the CDR3 is 13 residues. Here the CDR3 DNA reads TGTGCCAGTAGTATATCCGGAACAGGGGACGAGTTCTTC. Translated, it gives CASSISGTGDEFF.

V and J are TRBV18 and TRBJ1-2; 11 bases agree with TRBD1. CDR1 KGHSH and CDR2 LQKENI come from the germline V gene. J lost 1 base, V lost 5 bases, and 6 bases had no gene match. The CDR3 runs to 16 residues. CDR3 protein: CASSSRTGGDNYGYTF. The CDR3, as DNA: TGTGCCAGCTCATCACGGACAGGGGGCGATAACTATGGCTACACCTTC.

This clone was seen only once. V is TRBV9 and J is TRBJ2-5, with TRBD2 matching over 11 bases. CDR3 length: 14 amino acids. The V gene's germline CDR1 is SGDLS and CDR2 YYNGEE. J was trimmed by 4 bases and V by 6 bases; bases with no gene match: 5. The CDR3 bases are TGTGCCAGCACGACTAGCGGGGCTCCAGAGACCCAGTACTTC. Translated: CASTTSGAPETQYF.

This CDR3 reads CASSYSDSKNTEAFF. CDR3 bases: TGTGCCAGCAGTTACTCGGACAGTAAGAACACTGAAGCTTTCTTT. The V and J genes are TRBV6-6 and TRBJ1-1; maybe TRBD1 (6 bases). V shed 0 bases and J shed 1 base, with 9 bases lying between them. CDR1 is MNHNY, CDR2 SVGAGI, per germline (reference sequence). CDR3 length equals 15 residues.

This CDR3 is CASSLWGASGSTNEQFF. Written as DNA, the CDR3 is TGCGCCAGCAGCTTGTGGGGCGCTAGCGGGAGTACGAATGAGCAGTTCTTC. This chain links TRBV5-1 with TRBJ2-1, with 10 bases fitting TRBD2. V shed 1 base, J shed 7 bases, and the junction held 11 bases outside the gene matches. From germline, CDR1 is SGHRS and CDR2 YFSETQ. The length of the CDR3 is 17 residues. The full variable domain, rest sourced from reference TRBV5-1 and TRBJ2-1, is KAGVTQTPRYLIKTRGQQVTLSCSPISGHRSVSWYQQTPGQGLQFLFEYFSETQRNKGNFPGRFSGRQFSNSRSEMNVSTLELGDSALYLCASSLWGASGSTNEQFFGPGTRLTVL.

The chain carries TRBV19 and TRBJ2-2, with 9 nucleotides matching TRBD1. Losses at the gene ends were 5 bases for V and 4 bases for J; bases not matched to a gene: 8. CDR3 size: 16 residues. CDR1 and CDR2 (germline): LNHDA, SQIVND (reference sequence). As DNA, the CDR3 is TGTGCCAGTAGTCCCGCCGGGACAGGGTCCACCGGGGAGCTGTTTTTT. Translating it yields CASSPAGTGSTGELFF.

CDR3 in amino acids: CASSYSKLDEQFF. CDR3 nucleotides: TGTGCCAGCAGTTACTCGAAACTCGATGAGCAGTTCTTC. The chain is built from TRBV6-6 and TRBJ2-1; D uncertain. The CDR3 covers 13 residues. V was trimmed by 0 bases and J by 8 bases, leaving 8 bases between them. Germline CDR1 is MNHNY and CDR2 is SVGAGI (reference sequence).

V and J are TRBV12-3 or TRBV12-4 and TRBJ1-2; possibly TRBD1 for D (5 bases). There are 13 residues in the CDR3. V lost 8 bases to trimming and J lost 4 bases, with 14 bases between them. The CDR3 sequence: CASGTGAVYGYTF. CDR3 bases: TGTGCCAGCGGTACTGGGGCCGTCTATGGCTACACCTTC.

This chain links TRBV24-1 with TRBJ2-1; 12 bases agree with TRBD2. The trim removed 1 base at V and 7 bases at J, leaving 7 bases unmatched. CDR3 length: 17 residues. The germline V gene encodes CDR1 KGHDR and CDR2 SFDVKD. CDR3: CATSDFGGTSGLNEQFF. For the CDR3, the DNA is TGTGCCACCAGTGATTTCGGAGGGACTAGCGGGTTGAATGAGCAGTTCTTC.

The chain uses TRBV24-1 and TRBJ1-2, with 7 positions matching TRBD1. V dropped 4 bases and J dropped 8; count of bases not matched to a gene: 6. Germline CDR1 reads KGHDR; CDR2 reads SFDVKD. The CDR3 loop spans 13 amino acids. CDR3 region: CATSEADREGYTF. The CDR3 DNA reads as TGTGCCACCAGTGAGGCTGACAGGGAGGGCTACACCTTC.

V is TRBV5-4 and J is TRBJ1-4; D perhaps matches TRBD1 (5 bases). Germline assignment: CDR1 SGHNT and CDR2 YYREEE (reference sequence). Trimming left V 3 bases short and J 5 bases short, with 11 bases between. The CDR3 extends over 14 amino acids. The CDR3 sequence is CASSSQGFNEKLFF. As DNA, the CDR3 is TGTGCCAGCAGCTCGCAGGGTTTCAATGAAAAACTGTTTTTT.

This chain joins TRBV11-2 and TRBJ2-7; maybe TRBD2 (5 bases). V was pared by 5 bases and J by 6 bases, with 11 bases between. The CDR3 is 12 residues long. Per germline, CDR1 SGHAT and CDR2 FQNNGV. The CDR3 is CASSTDAGEQYF. The DNA of the CDR3 is TGTGCCAGCAGCACTGACGCGGGCGAGCAGTACTTC. Full variable domain (missing parts from reference TRBV11-2 and TRBJ2-7): EAGVAQSPRYKIIEKRQSVAFWCNPISGHATLYWYQQILGQGPKLLIQFQNNGVVDDSQLPKDRFSAERLKGVDSTLKIQPAKLEDSAVYLCASSTDAGEQYFGPGTRLTVT.

CDR3 coding DNA: TGTGCCTGGAGTCAATGGACGGGATCCTACAATGAGCAGTTCTTC. Amino acids: CAWSQWTGSYNEQFF. This chain uses TRBV30 with TRBJ2-1, with TRBD2 as a possible D gene (5 bases). This CDR3 region has 15 residues. Trimming pared 2 bases from V and 1 base from J, leaving 12 bases between. CDR1 and CDR2 from the germline V gene are GTSNPN and SVGIG (reference sequence).

The chain joins TRBV27 to TRBJ1-6; TRBD1 aligns across 7 bases. Trimming removed 4 bases from V and 8 bases from J; junction bases left unmatched: 11. The CDR3 spans 16 residues. Germline V lookup: CDR1 MNHEY, CDR2 SMNVEV (reference sequence). The CDR3 nucleotides are TGTGCCAGCAGTTCCCGACGAGGGGGCAAAGATTCACCCCTCCACTTT. The encoded protein is CASSSRRGGKDSPLHF.

The rearrangement uses TRBV5-1 and TRBJ2-1; 11 bases line up with TRBD2. The CDR3 has 15 amino acids. The germline CDR1 and CDR2 sequences are SGHRS and YFSETQ. V lost 4 bases and J lost 10; bases outside the gene matches: 10. The CDR3 reads CASSLTSGGLGEQFF. The CDR3 DNA reads TGCGCCAGCAGCCTTACTAGCGGGGGATTGGGCGAGCAGTTCTTC.